The source of this TCR beta chain is a study of technical replicates of blood from a few donors. Generated by immunoSEQ multiplex PCR, the TCRdb table keeps only in-frame clones and is missing some. The sample carries tens of thousands of clones, around 95% recorded once. The CDR3 totals 16 residues. The J segment lost 7 bases and the V segment lost 0 bases, leaving 11 bases of the junction unmatched. Sequencing input: T cells isolated from PBMCs. The chain is built from TRBV23-1 and TRBJ2-5; 7 bases align to TRBD2. TRBV23-1 is filed as an ORF, its function uncertain. The TCR originated in a human donor in good health. The CDR3 DNA reads TGCGCCAGCAGTCAATCTTCGAGGGAGGGGAAAGGGACCCAGTACTTC. This sequence encodes CASSQSSREGKGTQYF.